The entry that follows covers one T cell receptor (beta chain) sequence. Only in-frame clones appear in the TCRdb table, and some are missing; sequencing was by immunoSEQ multiplex PCR. The sample contains about 85,000 clones, nearly 90% of which appear only once. The CDR3 runs to 15 residues. In germline, CDR1 is SGHVS, CDR2 FNYEAQ. Trimming cost V 2 bases and J 7 bases; bases outside gene matches: 3. This entry comes from a study of blood T cell repertoires in COVID-19. For the study at large: Samples of COVID-19 (acute and convalescent) were obtained from the United States, Italy and Spain. In each case, the material was cDNA or gDNA derived from T cells, B-cell-depleted T cells, or PBMCs.

The chain has TRBV7-6 and TRBJ2-2, with 11 bases lining up with TRBD2. The receptor was isolated from a woman aged 80 or over with active or convalescent COVID-19. The sample taken for sequencing was peripheral blood. CDR3 bases: TGTGCCAGCAGCTTATTGACTAGCGGGAACGGGGAGCTGTTTTTT. This sequence encodes CASSLLTSGNGELFF.